This T cell receptor (beta chain) came from a study of identical twins. Germline-derived CDR1 and CDR2 are LNHNV and YYDKDF (reference sequence). Unmatched junction bases numbered 6, after V lost 0 bases and J lost 7 bases. The CDR3 has 14 residues. Using its own MiXCR run on the 5' RACE reads, TCRdb lists one record per CDR3 protein. The sample contains 210,000 or so distinct CDR3 sequences, around 15% of which appear only once. The same data also contributed to another study, on T cells expressing NK-cell markers.

Source material: CD8+ T cells sorted from blood. The clonotype comes from a woman in her late teens or twenties in good health. This chain uses TRBV15 with TRBJ2-7; 7 nucleotides line up with TRBD2. CDR3 coding DNA: TGTGCCACCAGCAGAGAGGGGGACGGGAGGGAGCAGTACTTC. This sequence encodes CATSREGDGREQYF.